This T cell receptor beta chain was recorded in a study of cytotoxic CD8 clonotypes in ibrutinib-treated CLL. Study information: Among responders, some 25 were partial and 2 complete; after median approximately 62 months, about 15 stayed remitted and roughly 12 progressed.

Some clones are missing from TCRdb's copy, which holds only in-frame ones; the method was immunoSEQ multiplex PCR. The data contain roughly 150,000 clones, 88% of them singletons. The CDR3 totals 14 residues. The germline gives CDR1 MNHEY, CDR2 SMNVEV (reference sequence). Trimming left V 3 bases short and J 9 bases short, with 15 bases between. The chain couples TRBV27 to TRBJ2-1; possible D gene TRBD2, 5 bases. Sequencing used PBMCs, obtained at disease progression, from a patient treated with ibrutinib. The source of this sequence is a human donor with chronic lymphocytic leukemia. In DNA, the CDR3 is TGTGCCAGCAGTTTGTACCGGACTTTAGGTGAGCAGTTCTTC. Residues: CASSLYRTLGEQFF.